The 13 T cell receptor beta chains listed next were all sequenced from one sample in a study of PD-1 blockade in mismatch repair-deficient tumors. The table came from immunoSEQ multiplex PCR; TCRdb's copy has only in-frame clones and leaves some out. The data contain roughly 110,000 clones, 60% to 85% of them singletons. Sequenced material: peripheral blood, taken more than 58 weeks after starting pembrolizumab. The origin of the receptors is an adult with mismatch repair-deficient cancer.

The J gene is TRBJ2-5, the V gene TRBV7-9; D is tentatively TRBD1 or TRBD2 (6 bases each). The CDR3 spans 16 residues. V lost 1 base, J lost 4 bases, and 16 bases lay in between. Germline V lookup: CDR1 SEHNR, CDR2 FQNEAQ (reference sequence). The CDR3 sequence: CASSLGAQGTRETQYF. For the CDR3, the DNA is TGTGCCAGCAGCTTAGGTGCTCAGGGGACTCGAGAGACCCAGTACTTC.

This chain links TRBV5-4 with TRBJ2-5; D might be TRBD2 (6 bases). CDR1 is SGHNT and CDR2 is YYREEE in the germline V gene (reference sequence). V lost 1 base, J lost 4 bases, and 14 bases lay in between. This CDR3 contains 15 residues. The CDR3 bases are TGTGCCAGCAGCTTGTACGGGAGCCTGCGAGAGACCCAGTACTTC. Protein sequence: CASSLYGSLRETQYF.

J is TRBJ2-2 and V is TRBV11-3, with a tentative D call TRBD2 (5 bases). This CDR3 has 16 amino acids. CDR1 is SGHNT, CDR2 YENEEA, per germline. The V gene lost 5 bases and the J gene lost 6 bases, with 19 bases spanning the gap. CDR3 bases: TGTGCCAGCAGCCCCCGGCGCCAAATGAGGGCCGGGGAGCTGTTTTTT. The encoded protein is CASSPRRQMRAGELFF.

The chain joins TRBV19 to TRBJ1-2, with D perhaps matching TRBD1 (6 bases). Germline values: CDR1 LNHDA, CDR2 SQIVND (reference sequence). V was cut by 2 bases and J by 4 bases, with 11 bases left in between. This CDR3 is 14 amino acids long. This chain's CDR3 is CASSIRGIGYGYTF. The DNA of the CDR3 is TGTGCCAGTAGTATAAGGGGGATTGGCTATGGCTACACCTTC.

The chain recombines TRBV7-9 with TRBJ2-2; TRBD2 matches at 11 bases. CDR1 and CDR2 (germline): SEHNR, FQNEAQ (reference sequence). With 6 bases clipped from V and 5 bases from J, the junction kept 11 bases outside the gene matches. This CDR3 has 17 amino acids. CDR3 nucleotide sequence: TGTGCCAGCAGGACACCACTAGCGGGAGTACCTACCGGGGAGCTGTTTTTT. Protein product: CASRTPLAGVPTGELFF.

V and J are TRBV11-3 and TRBJ1-4, with D uncertain. V was clipped by 1 base and J by 10 bases, with 10 bases between them. CDR1 and CDR2 from the germline V gene are SGHNT and YENEEA. This CDR3 region has 13 residues. CDR3 amino acids: CASSLGLVGKLFF. CDR3 DNA sequence: TGTGCCAGCAGCTTAGGACTCGTGGGAAAACTGTTTTTT.

The V call is TRBV5-1, the J call TRBJ1-1, with a tentative D call TRBD1 (5 bases). Trimming cost V 5 bases and J 4 bases, with 12 bases left between them. Germline values: CDR1 SGHRS, CDR2 YFSETQ. The length of the CDR3 is 13 residues. The CDR3 reads CASRDRDGTEAFF. The CDR3 coding sequence is TGCGCCAGCAGGGACCGGGACGGCACTGAAGCTTTCTTT.

This clone showed up just a few times. The rearrangement uses TRBV18 and TRBJ1-2; D not resolved. Germline V lookup: CDR1 KGHSH, CDR2 LQKENI. V lost 2 bases, J lost 1 base, and 8 bases lay in between. This CDR3 comprises 14 residues. The CDR3 is CASSPGVVNYGYTF. DNA for the CDR3: TGTGCCAGCTCACCAGGGGTTGTTAACTATGGCTACACCTTC.

This clone showed up many times. CDR3 coding DNA: TGCAGCGTGCGGGGGGGACAGGGGGCGAAGACCCAGTACTTC. It is translated as CSVRGGQGAKTQYF. V is TRBV29-1 and J is TRBJ2-5; 12 nucleotides agree with TRBD1. The V gene end was trimmed by 6 bases and the J gene end by 6 bases; junction bases not matched to a gene: 8. This CDR3 region has 14 residues. In germline, CDR1 is SQVTM, CDR2 ANQGSEA.

The V call is TRBV6-6, the J call TRBJ1-4; the D gene is possibly TRBD1 (6 bases). V was shortened by 0 bases and J by 8 bases, with 13 bases between the two germline ends. Germline V gene data show CDR1 as MNHNY and CDR2 as SVGAGI (reference sequence). This CDR3 is 15 amino acids long. CDR3 amino acids: CASSYSPGAREKLFF. The CDR3 bases are TGTGCCAGCAGTTACTCTCCGGGGGCGCGCGAAAAACTGTTTTTT.

This sequence joins TRBV29-1 and TRBJ1-1; TRBD1 matches 10 bases. Germline CDR1 SQVTM, CDR2 ANQGSEA. The CDR3 totals 13 residues. Unmatched junction bases numbered 9, after V lost 3 bases and J lost 11 bases. The DNA of the CDR3 is TGCAGCGTTGACCCGACAGGGGGCGCGGGCGCTTTCTTT. It is translated as CSVDPTGGAGAFF.

This rearrangement joins TRBV13 to TRBJ1-1; TRBD1 matches 9 bases. After removal of 5 bases from V and 3 bases from J, the junction contained 10 bases not matched to a gene. The CDR3 sequence is 16 residues long. The V gene's germline CDR1 is PRHDT and CDR2 FYEKMQ (reference sequence). CDR3 sequence (DNA): TGTGCCAGCAGCCCGGGACAGGGAACGGCACACACTGAAGCTTTCTTT. This sequence encodes CASSPGQGTAHTEAFF. The whole variable domain, remainder taken from reference TRBV13 and TRBJ1-1, is AAGVIQSPRHLIKEKRETATLKCYPIPRHDTVYWYQQGPGQDPQFLISFYEKMQSDKGSIPDRFSAQQFSDYHSELNMSSLELGDSALYFCASSPGQGTAHTEAFFGQGTRLTVV.

The chain carries TRBV5-5 and TRBJ2-5; tentatively, D is TRBD1 or TRBD2 (6 bases each). The CDR3 runs to 14 residues. CDR1 SGHKS and CDR2 YYEKEE come from the germline V gene (reference sequence). The V gene lost 7 bases and the J gene lost 5 bases, with 18 bases spanning the gap. The CDR3 DNA reads as TGTGCCAGCGGTGGTCCGATGGGGGGCGAGACCCAGTACTTC. Its protein product is CASGGPMGGETQYF.